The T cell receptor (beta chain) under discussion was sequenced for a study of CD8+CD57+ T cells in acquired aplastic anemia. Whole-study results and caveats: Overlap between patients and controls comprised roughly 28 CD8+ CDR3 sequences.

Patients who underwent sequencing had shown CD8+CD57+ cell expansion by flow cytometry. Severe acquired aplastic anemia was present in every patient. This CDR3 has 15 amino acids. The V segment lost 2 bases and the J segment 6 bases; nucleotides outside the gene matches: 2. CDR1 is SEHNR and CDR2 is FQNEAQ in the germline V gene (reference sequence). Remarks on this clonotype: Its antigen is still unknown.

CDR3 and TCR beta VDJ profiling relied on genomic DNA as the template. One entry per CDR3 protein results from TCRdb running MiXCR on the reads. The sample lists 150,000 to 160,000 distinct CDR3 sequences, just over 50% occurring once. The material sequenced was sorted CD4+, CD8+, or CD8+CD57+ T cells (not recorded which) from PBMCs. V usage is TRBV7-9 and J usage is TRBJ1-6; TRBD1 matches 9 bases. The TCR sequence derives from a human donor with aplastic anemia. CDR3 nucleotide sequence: TGTGCCAGCAGCTTACGACAGGGGGTTAATTCACCCCTCCACTTT. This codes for CASSLRQGVNSPLHF.